One sample yielded the 27 T cell receptor beta chains listed below, sequenced in a study of CD8+ T cells in alopecia areata. Described treatment: oral pan-JAK inhibitor, 5-10 mg twice daily. Sequencing used cDNA as its template, made by extracting RNA and reverse transcribing it. Sequencing was performed with immunoSEQ multiplex PCR; in TCRdb, only in-frame clones are kept and a portion is missing. Of around 140,000 clones in the sample, roughly 52% are singletons; the top ten hold about 16%. The sample here was CD8+ T cells sorted from blood, taken at week 4, from a patient treated with tofacitinib. Source of these receptors: a human donor with alopecia areata.

The V call is TRBV30, the J call TRBJ1-1; the D is unclear. The germline CDR1 and CDR2 sequences are GTSNPN and SVGIG (reference sequence). V lost 0 bases, J lost 3 bases, and 5 bases lay in between. This CDR3 has 12 residues. Here the CDR3 DNA reads TGTGCCTGGAGTGTAGGTTACACTGAAGCTTTCTTT. Its translation: CAWSVGYTEAFF. The entire variable domain, with the rest obtained from reference TRBV30 and TRBJ1-1, is as follows: SQTIHQWPATLVQPVGSPLSLECTVEGTSNPNLYWYRQAAGRGLQLLFYSVGIGQISSEVPQNLSASRPQDRQFILSSKKLLLSDSGFYLCAWSVGYTEAFFGQGTRLTVV.

The rearrangement links TRBV11-2 to TRBJ1-5; D remains unclear. The CDR3 has 13 amino acids. V shed 1 base and J shed 9 bases, with 10 bases lying between them. Germline CDR1 SGHAT, CDR2 FQNNGV. In nucleotides, the CDR3 is TGTGCCAGCAGCTTAGGGCCGGCGGCGCCCCAGCATTTT. The encoded protein is CASSLGPAAPQHF.

Remarks on this clone: Other DNA sequences in this sample translate to the same CDR3. This chain uses TRBV6-5 with TRBJ1-2; D might be TRBD1 (6 bases). Germline CDR1 and CDR2: MNHEY and SVGAGI. The CDR3 has 13 residues. V was pared by 6 bases and J by 2 bases, with 10 bases between. The CDR3 DNA reads as TGTGCCAGCAGCTACGACAGGAACTATGGCTACACCTTC. Protein product: CASSYDRNYGYTF.

V and J are TRBV5-1 and TRBJ1-2; D ambiguous. Germline CDR1 reads SGHRS; CDR2 reads YFSETQ. V was pared by 0 bases and J by 4 bases, with 13 bases between. This CDR3 spans 15 amino acids. CDR3 nucleotides: TGCGCCAGCAGCTTGGCCGGGATTTCGGGCTATGGCTACACCTTC. Encoded protein: CASSLAGISGYGYTF.

A few counts support this clone. V and J are TRBV27 and TRBJ2-1, with 9 bases identical to TRBD1. CDR3 length: 15 residues. V lost 5 bases, J lost 8 bases, and 10 bases stayed unmatched. Germline values: CDR1 MNHEY, CDR2 SMNVEV (reference sequence). Here the CDR3 reads CASSPYRGLVDEQFF. The CDR3 DNA follows: TGTGCCAGCAGTCCATACAGGGGGCTTGTCGATGAGCAGTTCTTC.

V and J are TRBV6-1 and TRBJ2-1; 8 nucleotides match TRBD2. CDR1 is MNHNS, CDR2 SASEGT, per germline. The trim removed 1 base at V and 4 bases at J, leaving 6 bases unmatched. The CDR3 loop spans 16 amino acids. The CDR3: CASSEGAGGLYNEQFF. CDR3 bases: TGTGCCAGCAGTGAAGGGGCGGGGGGCCTTTACAATGAGCAGTTCTTC.

This clone was observed a single time. This chain connects TRBV2 to TRBJ2-1, with TRBD2 matching 10 bases. The CDR3 spans 15 residues. Trimming at V came to 6 bases and at J to 3 bases, leaving 5 bases not matched to a gene. Germline CDR1 SNHLY, CDR2 FYNNEI. CDR3: CASRAGLAVYNEQFF. CDR3 coding DNA: TGTGCCAGCAGAGCCGGACTAGCGGTCTACAATGAGCAGTTCTTC.

This clone was picked up a small number of times. This rearrangement joins TRBV27 to TRBJ2-7; TRBD1 agrees at 7 bases. Looked up from germline, CDR1 is MNHEY and CDR2 is SMNVEV (reference sequence). V shed 7 bases and J 2 bases; nucleotides not matched to a gene: 5. The CDR3 is 13 residues long. The CDR3 is CASIATGTYEQYF. The CDR3 DNA sequence: TGTGCCAGCATCGCGACAGGGACCTACGAGCAGTACTTC.

This rearrangement joins TRBV4-2 to TRBJ1-1, with D perhaps matching TRBD1 (5 bases). The CDR3 loop spans 15 amino acids. Per germline, CDR1 LGHNA and CDR2 YNFKEQ. V was trimmed by 4 bases and J by 0 bases, leaving 12 bases between them. The CDR3 DNA is TGTGCCAGCAGCCCCTATCTGGGGGTGAACACTGAAGCTTTCTTT. Translating it yields CASSPYLGVNTEAFF.

This clone turned up a few times. The chain carries TRBV6-5 and TRBJ2-5, with D unclear. The germline V and J ends were trimmed by 2 bases and 1 base, with 8 bases remaining between them. There are 14 residues in the CDR3. Germline V gene lookup returns CDR1 MNHEY and CDR2 SVGAGI. CDR3 loop: CASSYVIGQETQYF. CDR3 nucleotide sequence: TGTGCCAGCAGTTACGTGATCGGCCAAGAGACCCAGTACTTC.

The chain carries TRBV13 and TRBJ2-7; D is unclear. This CDR3 has 14 residues. Germline V gives CDR1 PRHDT, CDR2 FYEKMQ (reference sequence). Trimming removed 8 bases from V and 3 bases from J, with 17 bases in between. CDR3 residues: CASGERAEDYEQYF. DNA for the CDR3: TGTGCCAGCGGAGAAAGGGCCGAGGACTACGAGCAGTACTTC.

The chain is built from TRBV27 and TRBJ2-7, with D maybe TRBD2 (7 bases). CDR3 length: 15 residues. V was shortened by 4 bases and J by 2 bases, with 15 bases between the two germline ends. Germline CDR1 is MNHEY and CDR2 is SMNVEV (reference sequence). The CDR3 protein is CASSWEGGSPYEQYF. CDR3 sequence (DNA): TGTGCCAGCAGTTGGGAGGGGGGTTCGCCCTACGAGCAGTACTTC.

A note on this clone: This sample also contains other DNA sequences that code for the same CDR3. The CDR3 bases are TGTGCCAGCAGCTTAGACGGGCCTGAAGCTTTCTTT. Amino acids: CASSLDGPEAFF. The rearrangement joins TRBV7-9 to TRBJ1-1, with D unclear. The CDR3 length is 12 residues. Germline V gene sequence: CDR1 SEHNR, CDR2 FQNEAQ (reference sequence). Trimming shortened V by 1 base and J by 6 bases, and 6 bases separated the two germline ends.

CDR3 DNA sequence: TGTGCCTGGAGTGGAGGGACTGGCTACACCTTC. It encodes CAWSGGTGYTF. The chain has TRBV30 and TRBJ1-2, with TRBD1 as a possible D gene (5 bases). In germline, CDR1 is GTSNPN, CDR2 SVGIG (reference sequence). This CDR3 spans 11 amino acids. The ends were cut back, 1 base at V and 7 bases at J, with 7 bases in the middle.

Of note for this clone: Distinct nucleotide sequences in the sample also encode this CDR3. The rearrangement links TRBV30 to TRBJ1-1, with a tentative D call TRBD1 (5 bases). The CDR3 runs 13 residues. Per the germline V gene, CDR1 is GTSNPN and CDR2 is SVGIG (reference sequence). The V end lost 0 bases, the J end lost 5 bases, and 10 bases lay between the germline ends. The CDR3 DNA sequence: TGTGCCTGGAGTGTACTGGGGGATACTGAAGCTTTCTTT. Translation gives CAWSVLGDTEAFF. The full variable domain, with the rest looked up from reference TRBV30 and TRBJ1-1, is SQTIHQWPATLVQPVGSPLSLECTVEGTSNPNLYWYRQAAGRGLQLLFYSVGIGQISSEVPQNLSASRPQDRQFILSSKKLLLSDSGFYLCAWSVLGDTEAFFGQGTRLTVV.

This rearrangement joins TRBV4-1 to TRBJ2-3; tentatively, D is TRBD2 (5 bases). Trimming took 4 bases from V and 5 from J, leaving 19 bases between them. CDR3 length equals 16 residues. CDR1 MGHRA and CDR2 YSYEKL come from the germline V gene. Here the CDR3 reads CASSPHWRVFGDTQYF. CDR3 coding DNA: TGCGCCAGCAGCCCGCATTGGCGGGTTTTCGGAGATACGCAGTATTTT.

This clone appeared a few times. The chain has TRBV5-6 and TRBJ2-1; D is ambiguous. This CDR3 contains 15 residues. Germline V lookup: CDR1 SGHDT, CDR2 YYEEEE. The V end lost 1 base, the J end lost 5 bases, and 13 bases lay between the germline ends. The CDR3 spells CASSLSMRTHNEQFF. As DNA, the CDR3 is TGTGCCAGCAGCTTGAGTATGAGGACCCACAATGAGCAGTTCTTC.

The chain joins TRBV5-1 to TRBJ2-7; TRBD1 aligns across 8 bases. This CDR3 region has 14 residues. The V gene end was trimmed by 3 bases and the J gene end by 1 base; junction bases not matched to a gene: 3. Germline loops: CDR1 SGHRS, CDR2 YFSETQ. CDR3 sequence reads: CASSSGTGSYEQYF. The CDR3, as DNA: TGCGCCAGCAGCTCCGGGACAGGATCCTACGAGCAGTACTTC.

This clone was seen only once. The germline gene is not matched at one end of the junction; a read error may be the cause. This chain uses TRBV27 with TRBJ2-4, with 10 bases that match TRBD1. The CDR3 spans 12 residues. Germline CDR1 and CDR2: MNHEY and SMNVEV (reference sequence). The CDR3 DNA reads as TGTGCCAGCAGTTCCGGGACAGGGGCTTCAGAATTC. Its translation is CASSSGTGASEF.

V gene TRBV6-4 combines with J gene TRBJ2-2; D tentatively reads TRBD1 or TRBD2 (5 bases each). The CDR3 contains 13 residues. The germline gives CDR1 MRHNA, CDR2 SNTAGT. V lost 3 bases and J lost 3, with 5 bases in between. The CDR3 coding sequence is TGTGCCAGCAGTGAGGGGGACACCGGGGAGCTGTTTTTT. Its protein product is CASSEGDTGELFF.

The J gene is TRBJ1-1, the V gene TRBV29-1; 8 positions agree with TRBD1. V shed 1 base, J shed 5 bases, and the junction held 6 bases outside the gene matches. The CDR3 spans 14 residues. The germline V gene has CDR1 SQVTM and CDR2 ANQGSEA. The CDR3: CSVEGGQGGTEAFF. The CDR3 nucleotides read TGCAGCGTTGAAGGAGGACAGGGAGGGACTGAAGCTTTCTTT.

The chain joins TRBV29-1 to TRBJ2-7; a possible D gene is TRBD1 (6 bases). The CDR3 is 13 residues long. Germline loops: CDR1 SQVTM, CDR2 ANQGSEA. V lost 0 bases, J lost 4 bases, and 10 bases lay in between. CDR3 bases: TGCAGCGTTGAAGAAGAACAGGGTTACGAGCAGTACTTC. This translates into CSVEEEQGYEQYF.

V and J are TRBV9 and TRBJ1-5; no clear D. The CDR3 runs 14 residues. Looked up from germline, CDR1 is SGDLS and CDR2 is YYNGEE. Trimming stripped 6 bases from V and 0 bases from J, with 10 bases between. CDR3 residues: CASTPGNSNQPQHF. The CDR3 region has the DNA TGTGCCAGCACGCCGGGGAATAGCAATCAGCCCCAGCATTTT.

V is TRBV7-6 and J is TRBJ2-1, with TRBD2 matching 7 bases. V dropped 5 bases and J dropped 10; count of bases not matched to a gene: 14. The CDR3 is made up of 15 amino acids. CDR1 SGHVS and CDR2 FNYEAQ come from the germline V gene. Written as DNA, the CDR3 is TGTGCCAGCAGCCCTCTCGGGGGGAGGCTTCGGGAGCAGTTCTTC. This gives the protein CASSPLGGRLREQFF.

This clone was seen more than once but under ten times. The gene calls are TRBV9 and TRBJ2-1; 12 bases are a match to TRBD2. Germline CDR1 SGDLS, CDR2 YYNGEE. The CDR3 contains 17 residues. Losses at the gene ends were 3 bases for V and 1 base for J; bases not matched to a gene: 5. CDR3 region: CASSAGLAGSSYNEQFF. Written as DNA, the CDR3 is TGTGCCAGCAGCGCCGGACTAGCGGGGAGTTCCTACAATGAGCAGTTCTTC.

This clone has just a few counts. The CDR3 DNA follows: TGCGCCAGCAGCCAAGTCGACGACGTTAATGAAAAACTGTTTTTT. Protein product: CASSQVDDVNEKLFF. This sequence joins TRBV4-1 and TRBJ1-4; D gene ambiguous. CDR1 MGHRA and CDR2 YSYEKL come from the germline V gene. The ends were cut back, 1 base at V and 4 bases at J, with 10 bases in the middle. The CDR3 runs 15 residues.

This chain links TRBV13 with TRBJ2-1, with TRBD2 matching 12 bases. V lost 5 bases, J lost 7 bases, and 3 bases stayed unmatched. Germline V gene sequence: CDR1 PRHDT, CDR2 FYEKMQ (reference sequence). The CDR3 has 14 amino acids. The CDR3 bases are TGTGCCAGCAGCCCTAGCGGGGGGGATAATGAGCAGTTCTTC. This encodes CASSPSGGDNEQFF. Complete variable domain (other parts from reference TRBV13 and TRBJ2-1): AAGVIQSPRHLIKEKRETATLKCYPIPRHDTVYWYQQGPGQDPQFLISFYEKMQSDKGSIPDRFSAQQFSDYHSELNMSSLELGDSALYFCASSPSGGDNEQFFGPGTRLTVL.